This T cell receptor beta chain was recovered during a study of blood T cell repertoires in COVID-19. About the research overall: Some COVID-19 samples were acute and others convalescent; all came from the United States, Italy and Spain.

V lost 2 bases and J lost 5, with 13 bases in between. CDR1 is MNHNS, CDR2 SASEGT, per germline. The CDR3 is 15 amino acids. In the original analysis: Amplification of reference gene primers provided the estimated nucleated cell counts. The data were produced by immunoSEQ multiplex PCR, yet TCRdb's version contains in-frame clones alone and is incomplete. Clone size and the V and J calls come from that table; the DNA yielded D and trimming. This sample carries approximately 310,000 clones, around 87% of them seen once, and the ten largest clones take 1%. The sequencing input was peripheral blood. The source of this sequence is a man aged 50 to 59 with active or convalescent COVID-19. The chain links TRBV6-1 to TRBJ1-5; TRBD1 is a possible D gene (6 bases). This CDR3 is CASSEPTGIDQPQHF. As DNA, the CDR3 is TGTGCCAGCAGTGAACCAACAGGGATCGATCAGCCCCAGCATTTT.